This T cell receptor (beta chain) originates from a study of human T cells and chemical hapten exposure. This clonotype appeared many times. TCRdb itself ran the RACE reads through MiXCR, one entry per CDR3 protein. The table lists approximately 340,000 distinct CDR3 sequences, 5.5% to 8% of them singletons. Regarding time point: patch test 1, 2 weeks after DPC sensitization. Treatment specified: therapeutic diphenylcyclopropenone sensitization with weekly scalp DPC. Trimming cost V 10 bases and J 2 bases, with 15 bases left between them. CDR1 is MDHEN and CDR2 is SYDVKM in the germline V gene. This CDR3 has 13 amino acids.

Sequenced here: whole blood, sampled in connection with sensitization to the hapten diphenylcyclopropenone (DPC). The rearrangement joins TRBV28 to TRBJ2-7; the D is unclear. This sequence originates from a woman between 18 and 29 years old with alopecia areata. Some clones in this sample may be carry-over from other donors' samples. CDR3 region: CATKPGPTYEQYF. CDR3 DNA: TGTGCCACCAAACCCGGGCCCACCTACGAGCAGTACTTC.